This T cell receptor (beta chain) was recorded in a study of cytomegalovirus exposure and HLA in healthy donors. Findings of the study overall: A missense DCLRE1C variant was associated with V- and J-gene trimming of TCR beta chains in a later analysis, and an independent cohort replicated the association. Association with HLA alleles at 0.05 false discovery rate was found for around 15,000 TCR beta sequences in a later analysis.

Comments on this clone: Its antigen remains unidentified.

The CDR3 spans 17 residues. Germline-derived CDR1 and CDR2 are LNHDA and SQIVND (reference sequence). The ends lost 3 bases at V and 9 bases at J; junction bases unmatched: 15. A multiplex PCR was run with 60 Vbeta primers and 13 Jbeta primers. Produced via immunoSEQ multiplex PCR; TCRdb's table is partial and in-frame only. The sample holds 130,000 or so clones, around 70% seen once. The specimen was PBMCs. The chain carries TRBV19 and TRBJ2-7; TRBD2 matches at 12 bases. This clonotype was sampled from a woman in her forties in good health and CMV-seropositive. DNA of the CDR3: TGTGCCAGTAGTATGAAAGGGACTAGCGGGCTCCCTACGCGGCAGTACTTC. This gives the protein CASSMKGTSGLPTRQYF. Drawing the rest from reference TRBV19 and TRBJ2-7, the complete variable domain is DGGITQSPKYLFRKEGQNVTLSCEQNLNHDAMYWYRQDPGQGLRLIYYSQIVNDFQKGDIAEGYSVSREKKESFPLTVTSAQKNPTAFYLCASSMKGTSGLPTRQYFGPGTRLTVT.